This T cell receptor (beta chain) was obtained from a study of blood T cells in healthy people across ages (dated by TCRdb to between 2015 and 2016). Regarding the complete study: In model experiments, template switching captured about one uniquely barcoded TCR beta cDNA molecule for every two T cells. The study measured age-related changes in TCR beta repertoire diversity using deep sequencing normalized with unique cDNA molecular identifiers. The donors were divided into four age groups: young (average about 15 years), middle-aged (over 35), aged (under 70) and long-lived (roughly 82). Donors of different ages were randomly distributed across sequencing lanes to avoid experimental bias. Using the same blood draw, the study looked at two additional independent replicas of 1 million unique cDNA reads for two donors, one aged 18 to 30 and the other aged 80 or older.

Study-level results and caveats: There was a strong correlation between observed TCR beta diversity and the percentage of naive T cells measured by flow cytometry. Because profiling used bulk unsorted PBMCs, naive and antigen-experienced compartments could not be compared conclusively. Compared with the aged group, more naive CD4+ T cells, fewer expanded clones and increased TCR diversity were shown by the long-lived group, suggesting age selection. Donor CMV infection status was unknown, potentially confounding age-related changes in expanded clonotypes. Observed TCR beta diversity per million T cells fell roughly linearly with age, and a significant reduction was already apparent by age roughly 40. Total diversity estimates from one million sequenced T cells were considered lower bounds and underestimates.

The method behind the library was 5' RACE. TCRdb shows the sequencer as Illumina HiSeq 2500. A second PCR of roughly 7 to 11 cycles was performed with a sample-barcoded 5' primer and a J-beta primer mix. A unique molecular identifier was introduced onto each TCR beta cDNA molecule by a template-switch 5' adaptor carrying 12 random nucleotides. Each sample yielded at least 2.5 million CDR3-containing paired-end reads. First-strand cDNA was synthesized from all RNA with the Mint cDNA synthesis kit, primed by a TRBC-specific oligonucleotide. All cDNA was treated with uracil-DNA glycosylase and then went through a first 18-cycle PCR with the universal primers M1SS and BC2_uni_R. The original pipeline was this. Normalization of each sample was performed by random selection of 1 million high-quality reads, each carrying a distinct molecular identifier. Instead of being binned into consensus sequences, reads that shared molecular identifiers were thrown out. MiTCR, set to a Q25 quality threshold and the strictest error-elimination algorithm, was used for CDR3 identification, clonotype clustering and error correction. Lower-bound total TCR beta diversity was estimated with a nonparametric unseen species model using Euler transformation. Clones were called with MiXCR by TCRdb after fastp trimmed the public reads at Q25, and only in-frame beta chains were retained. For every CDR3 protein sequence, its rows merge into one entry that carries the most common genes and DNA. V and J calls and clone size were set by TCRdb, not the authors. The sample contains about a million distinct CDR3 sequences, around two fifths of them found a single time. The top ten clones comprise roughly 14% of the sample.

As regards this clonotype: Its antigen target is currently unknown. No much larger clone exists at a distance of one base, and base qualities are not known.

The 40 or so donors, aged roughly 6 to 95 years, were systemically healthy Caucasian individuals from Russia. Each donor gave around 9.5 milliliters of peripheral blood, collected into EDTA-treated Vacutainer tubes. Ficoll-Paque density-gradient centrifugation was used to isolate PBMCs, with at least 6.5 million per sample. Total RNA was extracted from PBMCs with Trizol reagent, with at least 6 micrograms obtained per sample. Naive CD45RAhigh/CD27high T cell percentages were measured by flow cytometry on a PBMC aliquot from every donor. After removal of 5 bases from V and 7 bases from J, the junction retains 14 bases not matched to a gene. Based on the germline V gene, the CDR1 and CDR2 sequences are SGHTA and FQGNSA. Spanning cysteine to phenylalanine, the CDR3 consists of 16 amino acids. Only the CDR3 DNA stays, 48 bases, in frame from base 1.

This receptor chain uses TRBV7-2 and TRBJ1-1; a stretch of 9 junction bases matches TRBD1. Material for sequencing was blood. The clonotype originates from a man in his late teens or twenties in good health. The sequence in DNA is TGTGCCAGCAGCCTCCGGACAGGGGTCTTGAGCAATGAAGCTTTCTTT. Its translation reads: CASSLRTGVLSNEAFF.